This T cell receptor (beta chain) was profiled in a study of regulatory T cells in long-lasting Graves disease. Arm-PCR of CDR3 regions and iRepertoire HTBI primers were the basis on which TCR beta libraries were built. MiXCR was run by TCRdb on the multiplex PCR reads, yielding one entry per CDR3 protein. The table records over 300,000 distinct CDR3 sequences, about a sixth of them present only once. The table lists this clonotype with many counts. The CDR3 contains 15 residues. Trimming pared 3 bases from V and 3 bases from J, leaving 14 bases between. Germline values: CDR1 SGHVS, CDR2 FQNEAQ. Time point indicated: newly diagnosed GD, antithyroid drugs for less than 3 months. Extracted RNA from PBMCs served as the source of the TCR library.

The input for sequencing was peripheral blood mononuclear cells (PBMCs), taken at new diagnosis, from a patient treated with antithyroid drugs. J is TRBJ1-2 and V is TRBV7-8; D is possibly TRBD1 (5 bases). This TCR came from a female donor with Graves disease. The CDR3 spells CASSFGRLGHYGYTF. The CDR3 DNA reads TGTGCCAGCAGCTTCGGTCGGTTGGGGCACTATGGCTACACCTTC.